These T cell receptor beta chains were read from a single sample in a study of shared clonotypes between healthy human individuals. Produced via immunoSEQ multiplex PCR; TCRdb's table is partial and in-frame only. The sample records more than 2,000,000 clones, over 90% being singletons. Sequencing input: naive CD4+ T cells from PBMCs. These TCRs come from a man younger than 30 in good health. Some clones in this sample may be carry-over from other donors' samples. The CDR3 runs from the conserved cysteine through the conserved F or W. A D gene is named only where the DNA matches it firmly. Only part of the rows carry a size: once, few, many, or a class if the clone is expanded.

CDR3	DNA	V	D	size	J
CASRQGISGELFF	TGTGCCAGCAGACAGGGTATCAGCGGGGAGCTGTTTTTT	TRBV25-1	-	-	TRBJ2-2
CASSPPGTGDRSSYEQYF	TGTGCCAGCAGTCCCCCCGGGACAGGAGACAGAAGCTCCTACGAGCAGTACTTC	TRBV28	TRBD1	-	TRBJ2-7
CASSLKTSGSKTDTQYF	TGTGCCAGCAGTCTCAAGACTAGCGGGAGTAAAACAGATACGCAGTATTTT	TRBV27	TRBD2	-	TRBJ2-3
CATRDTDSGNTIYF	TGTGCCACTCGGGACACCGACTCTGGAAACACCATATATTTT	TRBV7-9	-	-	TRBJ1-3
CASSRAGNTEAFF	TGTGCCAGCAGCCGAGCGGGGAACACTGAAGCTTTCTTT	TRBV7-7	-	few	TRBJ1-1
CASSLAPGQLLEQYF	TGTGCCAGCAGCTTAGCCCCGGGACAGTTGCTCGAGCAGTACTTC	TRBV7-2	TRBD1	-	TRBJ2-7
CAWRGVGNTEAFF	TGTGCCTGGAGGGGGGTTGGGAACACTGAAGCTTTCTTT	TRBV30	-	-	TRBJ1-1
CATQTGSNGANVLTF	TGTGCCACCCAGACAGGGTCTAACGGGGCCAACGTCCTGACTTTC	TRBV19	TRBD1	-	TRBJ2-6
CASSFGGRAANEQFF	TGCGCCAGCAGCTTTGGAGGGAGGGCCGCCAATGAGCAGTTCTTC	TRBV5-1	TRBD2	-	TRBJ2-1
CASSFTGTDYGYTF	TGTGCCAGCAGCTTCACCGGGACGGACTATGGCTACACCTTC	TRBV9	-	-	TRBJ1-2
CASSQEVAIWSGYTF	TGCGCCAGCAGCCAAGAGGTGGCGATTTGGAGTGGCTACACCTTC	TRBV4-3	-	-	TRBJ1-2
CSVEGLPGHSTDTQYF	TGCAGCGTTGAAGGACTACCGGGACACAGCACAGATACGCAGTATTTT	TRBV29-1	-	-	TRBJ2-3
CASNPSGNNEQFF	TGTGCCAGCAACCCTAGCGGGAACAATGAGCAGTTCTTC	TRBV7-9	TRBD2	-	TRBJ2-1